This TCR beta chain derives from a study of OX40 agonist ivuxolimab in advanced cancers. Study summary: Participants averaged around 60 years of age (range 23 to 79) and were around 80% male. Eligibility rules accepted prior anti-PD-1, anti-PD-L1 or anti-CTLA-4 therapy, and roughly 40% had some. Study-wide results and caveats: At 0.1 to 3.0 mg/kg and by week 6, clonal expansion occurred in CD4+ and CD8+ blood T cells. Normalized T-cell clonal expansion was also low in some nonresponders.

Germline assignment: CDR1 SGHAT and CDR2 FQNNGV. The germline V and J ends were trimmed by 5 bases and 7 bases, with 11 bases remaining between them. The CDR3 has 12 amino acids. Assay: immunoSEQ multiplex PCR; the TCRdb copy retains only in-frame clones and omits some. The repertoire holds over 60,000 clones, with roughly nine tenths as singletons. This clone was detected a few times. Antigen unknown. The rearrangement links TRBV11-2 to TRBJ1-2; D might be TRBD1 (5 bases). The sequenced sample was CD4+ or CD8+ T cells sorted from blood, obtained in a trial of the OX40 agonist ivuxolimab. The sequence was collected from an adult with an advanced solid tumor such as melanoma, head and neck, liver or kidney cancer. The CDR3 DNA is TGTGCCAGCAGCATCGGGACCGTTGGCTACACCTTC. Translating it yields CASSIGTVGYTF.